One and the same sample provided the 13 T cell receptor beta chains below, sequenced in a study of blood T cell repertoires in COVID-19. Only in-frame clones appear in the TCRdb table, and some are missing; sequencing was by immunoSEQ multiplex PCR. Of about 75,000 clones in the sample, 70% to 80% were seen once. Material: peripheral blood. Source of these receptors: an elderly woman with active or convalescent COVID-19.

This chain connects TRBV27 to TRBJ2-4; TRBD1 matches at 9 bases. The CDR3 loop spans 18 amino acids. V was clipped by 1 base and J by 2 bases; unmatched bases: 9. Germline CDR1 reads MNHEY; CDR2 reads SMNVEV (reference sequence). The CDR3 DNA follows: TGTGCCAGCAGTTTATACGCTTCACAGGGGGCGACCAAAAACATTCAGTACTTC. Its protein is CASSLYASQGATKNIQYF.

CDR3 DNA sequence: TGTGCCAGCAGCCATAAACTTCCTTACGAGCAGTACTTC. Its protein is CASSHKLPYEQYF. This chain uses TRBV12-3 or TRBV12-4 with TRBJ2-7; D uncertain. Trimming removed 6 bases at V and 4 bases at J, with 13 bases between. The length of the CDR3 is 13 residues.

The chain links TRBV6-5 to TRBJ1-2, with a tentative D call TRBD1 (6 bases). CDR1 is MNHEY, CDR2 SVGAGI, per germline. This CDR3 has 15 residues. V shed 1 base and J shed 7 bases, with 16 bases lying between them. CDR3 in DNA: TGTGCCAGCAGTTACTTGTCGGGGGGCCTTGCTGGCTACACCTTC. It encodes CASSYLSGGLAGYTF.

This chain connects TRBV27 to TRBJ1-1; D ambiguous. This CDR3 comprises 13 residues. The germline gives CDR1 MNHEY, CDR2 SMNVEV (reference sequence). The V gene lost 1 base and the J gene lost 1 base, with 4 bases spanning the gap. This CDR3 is CASSLYRNTEAFF. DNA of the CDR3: TGTGCCAGCAGTTTATATCGGAACACTGAAGCTTTCTTT.

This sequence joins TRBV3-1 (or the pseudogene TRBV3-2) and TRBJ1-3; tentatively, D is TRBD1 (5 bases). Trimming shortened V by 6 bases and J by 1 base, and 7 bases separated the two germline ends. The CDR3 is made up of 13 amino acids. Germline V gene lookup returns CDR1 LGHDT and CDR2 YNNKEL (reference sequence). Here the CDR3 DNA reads TGTGCCAGCAGTCGACAGTCTGGAAACACCATATATTTT. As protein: CASSRQSGNTIYF.

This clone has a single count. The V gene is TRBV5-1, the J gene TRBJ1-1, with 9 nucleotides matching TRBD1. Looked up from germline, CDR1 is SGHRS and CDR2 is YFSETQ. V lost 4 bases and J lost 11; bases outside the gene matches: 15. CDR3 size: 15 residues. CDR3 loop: CASSVGTGSSLGAFF. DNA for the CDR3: TGCGCCAGCAGCGTCGGGACAGGGTCCTCGTTGGGGGCTTTCTTT.

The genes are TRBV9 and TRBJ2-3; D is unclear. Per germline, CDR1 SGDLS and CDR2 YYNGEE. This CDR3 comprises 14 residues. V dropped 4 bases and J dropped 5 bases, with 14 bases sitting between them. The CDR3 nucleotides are TGTGCCAGCAGCCCCGTCAGCGTGAGAGATACGCAGTATTTT. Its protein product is CASSPVSVRDTQYF.

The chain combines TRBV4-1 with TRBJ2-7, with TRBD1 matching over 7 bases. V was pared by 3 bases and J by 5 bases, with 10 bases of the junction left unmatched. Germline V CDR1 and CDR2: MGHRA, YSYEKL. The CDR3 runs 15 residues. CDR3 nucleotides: TGCGCCAGCAGCCACATCTTTCGACAGGGCGACGAGCAGTACTTC. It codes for CASSHIFRQGDEQYF.

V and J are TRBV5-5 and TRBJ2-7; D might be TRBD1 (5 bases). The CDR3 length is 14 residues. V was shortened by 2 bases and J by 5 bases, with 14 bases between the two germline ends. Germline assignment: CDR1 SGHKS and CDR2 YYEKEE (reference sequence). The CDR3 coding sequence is TGTGCCAGCAGCTTTTCAGGGTTTAAGAACGAGCAGTACTTC. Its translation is CASSFSGFKNEQYF.

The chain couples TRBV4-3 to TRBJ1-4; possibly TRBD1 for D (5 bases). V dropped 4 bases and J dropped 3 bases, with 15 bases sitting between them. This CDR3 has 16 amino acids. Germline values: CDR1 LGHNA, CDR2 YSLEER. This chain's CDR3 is CASSPRGGVANEKLFF. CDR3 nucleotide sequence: TGCGCCAGCAGCCCAAGGGGAGGGGTGGCTAATGAAAAACTGTTTTTT.

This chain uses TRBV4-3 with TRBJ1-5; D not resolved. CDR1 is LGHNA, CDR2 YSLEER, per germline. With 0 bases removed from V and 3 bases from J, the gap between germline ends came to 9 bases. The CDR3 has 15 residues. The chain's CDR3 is CASSQDPLPNQPQHF. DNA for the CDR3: TGCGCCAGCAGCCAAGATCCACTGCCCAATCAGCCCCAGCATTTT.

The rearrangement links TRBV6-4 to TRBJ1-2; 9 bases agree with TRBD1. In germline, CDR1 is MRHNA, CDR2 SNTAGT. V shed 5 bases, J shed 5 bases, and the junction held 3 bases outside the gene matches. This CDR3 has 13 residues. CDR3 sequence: CASSTDRGYGYTF. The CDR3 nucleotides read TGTGCCAGCAGTACCGACAGGGGGTATGGCTACACCTTC.

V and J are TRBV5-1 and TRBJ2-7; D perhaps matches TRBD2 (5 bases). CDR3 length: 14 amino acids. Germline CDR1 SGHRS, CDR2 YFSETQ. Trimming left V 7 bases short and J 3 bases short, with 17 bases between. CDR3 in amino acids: CASGREGGRYEQYF. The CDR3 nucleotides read TGCGCCAGCGGTCGAGAGGGTGGACGCTACGAGCAGTACTTC.